The rows below give T cell receptor beta chains drawn from one sample of a study of multiple sclerosis patients with progressive multifocal leukoencephalopathy. The table came from immunoSEQ multiplex PCR; TCRdb's copy has only in-frame clones and leaves some out. The repertoire holds fewer than 40,000 clones, 85% to 95% seen once, with 1.5% to 2.5% in the top ten. What was sequenced was PBMCs. These receptors originate from a man in his thirties or forties with multiple sclerosis. The CDR3 runs from the conserved cysteine through the conserved F or W. The D gene is left open where the match is weak. Clone size is shown for a subset of rows, as once, few, many or a class of expanded clone.

V: TRBV5-1; size: .; D: .; J: TRBJ2-1; CDR3: CASSLPAGSSYNEQFF; DNA: TGCGCCAGCAGCCTTCCTGCGGGGAGCTCCTACAATGAGCAGTTCTTC
V: TRBV7-6; size: .; D: TRBD2; J: TRBJ2-7; CDR3: CASSRTSASYEQYF; DNA: TGTGCCAGCAGCCGTACTAGCGCCTCCTACGAGCAGTACTTC
V: TRBV11-2; size: .; D: .; J: TRBJ1-5; CDR3: CASSLERDQPQHF; DNA: TGTGCCAGCAGCTTAGAGAGGGATCAGCCCCAGCATTTT
V: TRBV5-4; size: .; D: TRBD2; J: TRBJ2-7; CDR3: CASSLGASGTYEQYF; DNA: TGTGCCAGCAGCCTCGGGGCTAGCGGAACCTACGAGCAGTACTTC
V: TRBV19; size: .; D: .; J: TRBJ1-2; CDR3: CASSALTGTGYTF; DNA: TGTGCCAGTAGTGCGTTGACAGGCACGGGCTACACCTTC
V: TRBV15; size: .; D: .; J: TRBJ2-7; CDR3: CATSSRASGGQYF; DNA: TGTGCCACCAGCTCCCGGGCGAGTGGGGGGCAGTACTTC
V: TRBV5-4; size: .; D: TRBD1; J: TRBJ1-5; CDR3: CAYAQGAEQPQHF; DNA: TGTGCCTACGCACAGGGGGCTGAGCAGCCCCAGCATTTT
V: TRBV14; size: .; D: .; J: TRBJ2-5; CDR3: CASSQEARGGKETQYF; DNA: TGTGCCAGCAGCCAAGAAGCAAGGGGGGGGAAAGAGACCCAGTACTTC
V: TRBV5-6; size: .; D: .; J: TRBJ2-7; CDR3: CASSQDSLSYEQYF; DNA: TGTGCCAGCAGCCAGGACAGCCTCTCCTACGAGCAGTACTTC
V: TRBV6-1; size: few; D: TRBD2; J: TRBJ2-5; CDR3: CASSEGQPGGTQYF; DNA: TGTGCCAGCAGTGAAGGACAGCCGGGGGGGACCCAGTACTTC
V: TRBV15; size: .; D: TRBD1; J: TRBJ1-1; CDR3: CATSRPKTGGENTEAFF; DNA: TGTGCCACCAGCAGGCCAAAGACAGGGGGGGAGAACACTGAAGCTTTCTTT
V: TRBV4-3; size: .; D: TRBD2; J: TRBJ2-3; CDR3: CASSQDYGRADTQYF; DNA: TGCGCCAGCAGCCAAGATTACGGGAGGGCAGATACGCAGTATTTT
V: TRBV6-5; size: once; D: .; J: TRBJ1-2; CDR3: CASQRGSLASGYTF; DNA: TGTGCCAGTCAGAGGGGCAGCCTAGCTAGTGGCTACACCTTC
V: TRBV18; size: .; D: .; J: TRBJ1-4; CDR3: CASSPPDSRNEKLFF; DNA: TGTGCCAGCTCACCCCCGGACAGCCGAAATGAAAAACTGTTTTTT
V: TRBV7-2; size: .; D: .; J: TRBJ1-2; CDR3: CASSPRWTVYGYTF; DNA: TGTGCCAGCAGCCCGCGCTGGACAGTTTATGGCTACACCTTC
V: TRBV30; size: .; D: .; J: TRBJ2-4; CDR3: CAWSVQRRRVLAKNIQYF; DNA: TGTGCCTGGAGTGTACAGAGGAGAAGGGTTTTAGCCAAAAACATTCAGTACTTC
V: TRBV29-1; size: .; D: .; J: TRBJ2-1; CDR3: CSVVPGDLYNEQFF; DNA: TGCAGCGTTGTTCCAGGGGACCTATACAATGAGCAGTTCTTC
V: TRBV5-5; size: .; D: .; J: TRBJ2-2; CDR3: CASSLFVLTALANTGELFF; DNA: TGTGCCAGCAGCTTGTTCGTACTAACAGCCCTCGCGAACACCGGGGAGCTGTTTTTT
V: TRBV9; size: .; D: .; J: TRBJ2-5; CDR3: CASNRGGRETQYF; DNA: TGTGCCAGCAACAGGGGAGGACGGGAGACCCAGTACTTC
V: TRBV27; size: .; D: .; J: TRBJ2-3; CDR3: CASQTGFPGLGDTQYF; DNA: TGTGCCAGCCAAACTGGCTTCCCGGGACTGGGAGATACGCAGTATTTT
V: TRBV4-1; size: once; D: TRBD1; J: TRBJ1-2; CDR3: CASSQSTGTGAYYGYTF; DNA: TGCGCCAGCAGCCAATCTACCGGGACAGGGGCGTACTATGGCTACACCTTC
V: TRBV19; size: .; D: .; J: TRBJ1-5; CDR3: CASSIGVTPRGQPQHF; DNA: TGTGCCAGTAGTATTGGTGTAACCCCCCGGGGTCAGCCCCAGCATTTT
V: TRBV12-5; size: .; D: TRBD1; J: TRBJ2-7; CDR3: CASGVQDRAYEQYF; DNA: TGTGCTAGTGGGGTACAGGACAGGGCGTACGAGCAGTACTTC
V: TRBV4-1; size: once; D: .; J: TRBJ2-6; CDR3: CASSGRKDRSGANVLTF; DNA: TGCGCCAGCAGCGGTCGCAAAGACAGAAGTGGGGCCAACGTCCTGACTTTC
V: TRBV5-6; size: once; D: TRBD1; J: TRBJ1-5; CDR3: CASSLAGTGRQPQHF; DNA: TGTGCCAGCAGCTTGGCGGGGACAGGCCGTCAGCCCCAGCATTTT
V: TRBV30; size: .; D: TRBD1; J: TRBJ2-2; CDR3: CASPGTGNTGELFF; DNA: TGTGCCTCTCCCGGGACAGGGAACACCGGGGAGCTGTTTTTT
V: TRBV10-3; size: .; D: TRBD1; J: TRBJ1-2; CDR3: CAISDPGGSYGYTF; DNA: TGTGCCATCAGTGACCCAGGGGGCAGCTATGGCTACACCTTC
V: TRBV6-4; size: .; D: .; J: TRBJ2-3; CDR3: CASSSSYSSTDTQYF; DNA: TGTGCCAGCAGTTCGTCCTACTCTAGCACAGATACGCAGTATTTT
V: TRBV6-5; size: .; D: .; J: TRBJ2-5; CDR3: CASRTGRVETQYF; DNA: TGTGCCAGCAGAACAGGGAGGGTAGAGACCCAGTACTTC
V: TRBV20-1; size: .; D: .; J: TRBJ2-5; CDR3: CSARKSGTQYF; DNA: TGCAGTGCTAGGAAGAGTGGGACCCAGTACTTC
V: TRBV30; size: .; D: TRBD1; J: TRBJ2-5; CDR3: CAFLRDRLQETQYF; DNA: TGTGCCTTTCTCCGGGACAGGTTGCAAGAGACCCAGTACTTC
V: TRBV19; size: .; D: .; J: TRBJ2-5; CDR3: CASSPSPKETQYF; DNA: TGTGCCAGTAGTCCTTCCCCTAAAGAGACCCAGTACTTC
V: TRBV4-3; size: .; D: TRBD1; J: TRBJ1-2; CDR3: CASSQETGVNGYTF; DNA: TGCGCCAGCAGCCAAGAGACAGGGGTAAATGGCTACACCTTC
V: TRBV9; size: few; D: .; J: TRBJ2-6; CDR3: CASSVEGMGANVLTF; DNA: TGTGCCAGCAGCGTAGAAGGTATGGGGGCCAACGTCCTGACTTTC
V: TRBV5-6; size: .; D: TRBD1; J: TRBJ1-1; CDR3: CASSLRQGDTEAFF; DNA: TGTGCCAGCAGCCTAAGGCAGGGGGACACTGAAGCTTTCTTT
V: TRBV19; size: .; D: .; J: TRBJ1-1; CDR3: CASSIASRTPEAFF; DNA: TGTGCCAGTAGTATAGCAAGCAGGACCCCTGAAGCTTTCTTT
V: TRBV7-8; size: .; D: TRBD2; J: TRBJ2-3; CDR3: CASRPGGGTSIADTQYF; DNA: TGTGCCAGCAGGCCGGGGGGAGGGACTAGTATTGCAGATACGCAGTATTTT
V: TRBV5-1; size: .; D: .; J: TRBJ1-2; CDR3: CASSLEDGGRALGYTF; DNA: TGCGCCAGCAGCTTGGAGGACGGGGGGCGCGCCCTCGGCTACACCTTC
V: TRBV5-1; size: .; D: .; J: TRBJ1-2; CDR3: CASSFAGDSYGYTF; DNA: TGCGCCAGCAGCTTCGCAGGGGACTCCTATGGCTACACCTTC
V: TRBV29-1; size: .; D: .; J: TRBJ1-2; CDR3: CSVDPGGGYTF; DNA: TGCAGCGTTGACCCCGGGGGGGGCTACACCTTC
V: TRBV6-5; size: .; D: TRBD1; J: TRBJ1-5; CDR3: CASSRTGRSNQPQHF; DNA: TGTGCCAGCAGTCGGACAGGTCGAAGCAATCAGCCCCAGCATTTT
V: TRBV19; size: .; D: TRBD2; J: TRBJ2-3; CDR3: CATRKAGGSTDTQYF; DNA: TGTGCCACTAGGAAAGCGGGAGGGAGCACAGATACGCAGTATTTT
V: TRBV29-1; size: .; D: TRBD2; J: TRBJ2-1; CDR3: CSVPERGLAGEISEQFF; DNA: TGCAGCGTTCCGGAACGGGGACTAGCGGGAGAAATCAGTGAGCAGTTCTTC
V: TRBV27; size: .; D: .; J: TRBJ2-7; CDR3: CASSYDSSGREQYF; DNA: TGTGCCAGCAGTTACGATAGTTCGGGTCGCGAGCAGTACTTC
V: TRBV4-1; size: .; D: .; J: TRBJ2-7; CDR3: CASSQEMGLTGLAYEQYF; DNA: TGCGCCAGCAGCCAAGAAATGGGTTTGACAGGACTAGCCTACGAGCAGTACTTC
V: TRBV5-1; size: .; D: .; J: TRBJ2-5; CDR3: CASSLDTAETQYF; DNA: TGCGCCAGCAGCCTGGACACGGCTGAGACCCAGTACTTC
V: TRBV9; size: .; D: TRBD2; J: TRBJ2-1; CDR3: CASSGTSGSYNEQFF; DNA: TGTGCCAGCAGTGGGACTAGCGGGAGCTACAATGAGCAGTTCTTC
V: TRBV11-2; size: .; D: .; J: TRBJ2-1; CDR3: CASSLDPPGSFYNEQFF; DNA: TGTGCCAGCAGCTTAGATCCCCCCGGGAGCTTCTACAATGAGCAGTTCTTC
V: TRBV4-2; size: .; D: TRBD2; J: TRBJ2-1; CDR3: CASSYGTSGYNEQFF; DNA: TGTGCCAGCAGCTACGGGACTAGCGGATACAATGAGCAGTTCTTC
V: TRBV7-9; size: once; D: .; J: TRBJ2-1; CDR3: CASSGNEQFF; DNA: TGTGCCAGCAGCGGAAATGAGCAGTTCTTC
V: TRBV7-2; size: .; D: TRBD1; J: TRBJ1-5; CDR3: CASSPQTGYNQPQHF; DNA: TGTGCCAGCAGCCCGCAGACAGGGTACAATCAGCCCCAGCATTTT
V: TRBV6-5; size: once; D: .; J: TRBJ2-5; CDR3: CASRLDWEETQYF; DNA: TGTGCCAGCAGACTAGATTGGGAAGAGACCCAGTACTTC
V: TRBV5-1; size: .; D: .; J: TRBJ2-2; CDR3: CASSSGQGTGELFF; DNA: TGCGCCAGCAGCTCGGGCCAAGGCACCGGGGAGCTGTTTTTT
V: TRBV13; size: .; D: .; J: TRBJ1-2; CDR3: CASSSQPLLFTF; DNA: TGTGCCAGCAGCTCCCAACCCCTTTTGTTCACCTTC
V: TRBV19; size: few; D: TRBD1; J: TRBJ1-1; CDR3: CASSNRRGTANTEAFF; DNA: TGTGCCAGTAGTAACCGGAGGGGGACAGCGAACACTGAAGCTTTCTTT
V: TRBV7-2; size: few; D: .; J: TRBJ1-2; CDR3: CASRRALGYTF; DNA: TGTGCCAGCAGACGGGCGCTGGGCTACACCTTC
V: TRBV7-2; size: .; D: .; J: TRBJ2-7; CDR3: CASSPGGYEQYF; DNA: TGTGCCAGCAGCCCCGGGGGCTACGAGCAGTACTTC